This T cell receptor beta chain was profiled in a study of blood T cell repertoires in COVID-19. At the level of the study: The samples span acute and convalescent COVID-19 from the United States, Italy and Spain. PBMCs, B-cell-depleted T cells, or T cells were the source of the cDNA or gDNA that made up the material.

This CDR3 has 13 residues. Source study methods: Nucleated cell number was recorded as an estimate derived from reference gene primer amplification. Here immunoSEQ multiplex PCR was the method, and the copy in TCRdb shows in-frame clones only, minus some. Clone size and V and J calls were adopted from that table, with D and trimming inferred from the DNA. Of about 220,000 clones listed, 70% to 90% were seen once; the top ten hold under 4%. Participants' reported clinical history set cohort assignment. The receptor's source is a woman in her 40s with acute COVID-19. The J gene is TRBJ1-3, the V gene TRBV21-1; TRBD1, the table's D call, lacks a check against the DNA. TRBV21-1 is noted as a pseudogene. The sequencing input was PBMCs or T cells enriched from blood (not recorded which). This CDR3 is CASRTGRGNTIYF. CDR3 in DNA: TGTGCCAGCAGGACAGGGAGGGGAAACACCATATATTTT.